These 26 T cell receptor beta chains were sequenced from one sample in a study of blood T cell repertoires in COVID-19. TCRdb's copy holds only in-frame clones and misses some; the assay was immunoSEQ multiplex PCR. This repertoire shows about 280,000 clones, 70% to 90% found once; its top ten account for approximately 11%. The sequencing sample was made of peripheral blood. The receptors come from a woman aged 65 to 85 with acute or convalescent COVID-19.

The V and J genes are TRBV5-4 and TRBJ2-1, with TRBD2 identical over 12 bases. Germline CDR1 and CDR2: SGHNT and YYREEE (reference sequence). The CDR3 has 17 amino acids. V lost 1 base to trimming and J lost 5 bases; unmatched junction nucleotides: 7. CDR3 DNA: TGTGCCAGCAGCTTGAGGGGCCTAGCGGGGGGGCACAATGAGCAGTTCTTC. Protein sequence: CASSLRGLAGGHNEQFF.

The V and J genes are TRBV15 and TRBJ2-5; D not certain. The CDR3 has 14 residues. Germline V gene data show CDR1 as LNHNV and CDR2 as YYDKDF (reference sequence). V was shortened by 5 bases and J by 4 bases, with 14 bases between the two germline ends. The CDR3, as DNA: TGTGCCACCAGCTCGGGTCCAGATCGAGAGACCCAGTACTTC. Translation: CATSSGPDRETQYF.

The chain uses TRBV29-1 and TRBJ1-5; a weak D match, TRBD1 (6 bases). Germline CDR1 reads SQVTM; CDR2 reads ANQGSEA. The V end lost 7 bases, the J end lost 7 bases, and 14 bases lay between the germline ends. The CDR3 runs to 12 residues. The CDR3 sequence is CSAGGGGQPQHF. The CDR3 DNA is TGCAGCGCCGGGGGGGGCGGACAGCCCCAGCATTTT.

The chain has TRBV15 and TRBJ2-6, with D possibly TRBD1 on 5 matching bases. The germline V gene encodes CDR1 LNHNV and CDR2 YYDKDF (reference sequence). The V end was cut by 3 bases, the J end by 2 bases, with 14 bases between. The CDR3 has 17 amino acids. CDR3 coding DNA: TGTGCCACCAGCAGCGAAAAAGCAGGGACTGGGGCCAACGTCCTGACTTTC. This sequence encodes CATSSEKAGTGANVLTF.

The chain couples TRBV6-5 to TRBJ1-1; D is possibly TRBD1 (6 bases). The CDR3 loop spans 12 amino acids. Germline V CDR1 and CDR2: MNHEY, SVGAGI. The ends were cut back, 6 bases at V and 11 bases at J, with 16 bases in the middle. In nucleotides, the CDR3 is TGTGCCAGCAGCCAACAACAGGGAAAGGCTTTCTTT. As protein: CASSQQQGKAFF.

V and J are TRBV18 and TRBJ1-6; D ambiguous. This CDR3 has 13 residues. Trimming pared 11 bases from V and 9 bases from J, leaving 17 bases between. CDR1 is KGHSH, CDR2 LQKENI, per germline. The CDR3, as DNA: TGTGCCTCCAATAGTGCTACTTTTTCACCCCTCCACTTT. This codes for CASNSATFSPLHF.

A word on this clone: Other DNA sequences in this sample translate to the same CDR3. The CDR3 sequence is CASSPDRVGQPQHF. The CDR3 coding sequence is TGTGCCAGCTCACCGGACAGGGTGGGTCAGCCCCAGCATTTT. The rearrangement uses TRBV18 and TRBJ1-5; 8 nucleotides agree with TRBD1. CDR3 length: 14 amino acids. Germline loops: CDR1 KGHSH, CDR2 LQKENI. Trimming cost V 3 bases and J 6 bases; bases outside gene matches: 4.

V gene TRBV6-5 combines with J gene TRBJ2-6; tentatively, D is TRBD2 (5 bases). The CDR3 has 13 residues. Trimming cost V 6 bases and J 4 bases, with 7 bases left between them. CDR1 is MNHEY and CDR2 is SVGAGI in the germline V gene. CDR3 coding DNA: TGTGCCAGCAGCCGAGGGGGGGCCAACGTCCTGACTTTC. Its protein product is CASSRGGANVLTF.

The chain carries TRBV3-1 (or the pseudogene TRBV3-2) and TRBJ1-1, with D possibly matching TRBD1 (5 bases). Germline CDR1 is LGHDT and CDR2 is YNNKEL (reference sequence). V was pared by 2 bases and J by 8 bases, with 12 bases between. This CDR3 region has 13 residues. This chain's CDR3 is CASSQTGEQEAFF. For the CDR3, the DNA is TGTGCCAGCAGCCAAACGGGGGAACAGGAAGCTTTCTTT.

The chain combines TRBV15 with TRBJ2-7; TRBD2 might be the D (6 bases). The CDR3 sequence is 13 residues long. Looked up from germline, CDR1 is LNHNV and CDR2 is YYDKDF (reference sequence). Trimming took 2 bases from V and 5 from J, leaving 10 bases between them. Here the CDR3 reads CATSRWPGDEQYF. The CDR3 DNA sequence: TGTGCCACCAGCAGATGGCCGGGGGACGAGCAGTACTTC.

The chain carries TRBV10-3 and TRBJ1-2, with TRBD1 identical over 8 bases. The germline CDR1 and CDR2 sequences are ENHRY and SYGVKD. This CDR3 is 14 amino acids long. V was clipped by 6 bases and J by 2 bases; unmatched bases: 5. The CDR3 region has the DNA TGTGCCATCAGGGGGACAGGCAAAAACTATGGCTACACCTTC. Residues: CAIRGTGKNYGYTF.

The J gene is TRBJ1-4, the V gene TRBV15; D not resolved. V was trimmed by 8 bases and J by 0 bases, leaving 7 bases between them. CDR3 length: 13 residues. The germline CDR1 and CDR2 sequences are LNHNV and YYDKDF (reference sequence). The CDR3, as DNA: TGTGCCACCGAGGGAGCAACTAATGAAAAACTGTTTTTT. Translating gives CATEGATNEKLFF.

This clone was picked up a small number of times. V usage is TRBV3-1 (or the pseudogene TRBV3-2) and J usage is TRBJ1-1; 7 bases align to TRBD1. V lost 3 bases and J lost 10; bases outside the gene matches: 5. This CDR3 has 12 amino acids. The germline V gene encodes CDR1 LGHDT and CDR2 YNNKEL (reference sequence). CDR3 sequence (DNA): TGTGCCAGCAGCCACGACAGGGCGAGAGCTTTCTTT. Its protein product is CASSHDRARAFF.

V and J are TRBV19 and TRBJ2-3, with 13 bases matching TRBD2. CDR3 length: 17 residues. Germline V CDR1 and CDR2: LNHDA, SQIVND (reference sequence). V lost 4 bases to trimming and J lost 6 bases; unmatched junction nucleotides: 10. CDR3: CASSKERTSGSTDTQYF. The DNA of the CDR3 is TGTGCCAGTAGTAAGGAGCGGACTAGCGGGAGTACGGATACGCAGTATTTT.

The chain uses TRBV10-1 and TRBJ1-2; D is unresolved. The CDR3 spans 13 residues. Trimming shortened V by 4 bases and J by 2 bases, and 8 bases separated the two germline ends. The germline V gene encodes CDR1 WNHNN and CDR2 SYGVQD (reference sequence). The chain's CDR3 is CASSAGLNYGYTF. In DNA form, the CDR3 reads TGCGCCAGCAGTGCGGGTCTAAACTATGGCTACACCTTC.

This rearrangement joins TRBV5-4 to TRBJ2-3; the D gene is possibly TRBD1 (6 bases). In germline, CDR1 is SGHNT, CDR2 YYREEE (reference sequence). The length of the CDR3 is 17 residues. V lost 1 base, J lost 1 base, and 16 bases lay in between. CDR3: CASSLPIGRQGTDTQYF. CDR3 coding DNA: TGTGCCAGCAGCTTGCCAATTGGGAGACAGGGCACAGATACGCAGTATTTT.

The V and J genes are TRBV5-4 and TRBJ2-7; 11 bases are shared with TRBD2. Germline values: CDR1 SGHNT, CDR2 YYREEE (reference sequence). Trimming at V came to 8 bases and at J to 4 bases, leaving 5 bases not matched to a gene. The CDR3 is made up of 13 amino acids. The CDR3 DNA reads TGTGCCAGTAGCGGGGGGGCGTTGTACGAGCAGTACTTC. This codes for CASSGGALYEQYF. Looking up the rest from reference TRBV5-4 and TRBJ2-7 gives the full variable domain: ETGVTQSPTHLIKTRGQQVTLRCSSQSGHNTVSWYQQALGQGPQFIFQYYREEENGRGNFPPRFSGLQFPNYSSELNVNALELDDSALYLCASSGGALYEQYFGPGTRLTVT.

The CDR3 region is CASSHRLAGGNEQFF. The CDR3 nucleotides read TGTGCCAGCAGCCATCGACTAGCGGGGGGAAATGAGCAGTTCTTC. The chain has TRBV4-2 and TRBJ2-1, with 13 nucleotides matching TRBD2. This CDR3 has 15 residues. Trimming took 3 bases from V and 7 from J; bases not matched to a gene: 3. The germline V gene encodes CDR1 LGHNA and CDR2 YNFKEQ.

The chain uses TRBV6-5 and TRBJ1-1; maybe TRBD1 (6 bases). CDR1 is MNHEY, CDR2 SVGAGI, per germline. V dropped 6 bases and J dropped 2 bases, with 10 bases sitting between them. The CDR3 has 13 amino acids. For the CDR3, the DNA is TGTGCCAGCAGCTCCGGGACAAACACTGAAGCTTTCTTT. It specifies CASSSGTNTEAFF.

As concerns this clone: The sample contains more than one DNA sequence encoding this CDR3. The V and J genes are TRBV18 and TRBJ2-1, with 7 bases that match TRBD2. Germline V gene lookup returns CDR1 KGHSH and CDR2 LQKENI. This CDR3 contains 13 residues. Unmatched junction bases numbered 2, after V lost 2 bases and J lost 7 bases. CDR3 residues: CASSPGGVNEQFF. CDR3 DNA sequence: TGTGCCAGCTCACCAGGGGGGGTTAATGAGCAGTTCTTC.

The V and J genes are TRBV28 and TRBJ1-5, with TRBD1 identical over 7 bases. Germline-derived CDR1 and CDR2 are MDHEN and SYDVKM. V lost 5 bases to trimming and J lost 9 bases; unmatched junction nucleotides: 7. There are 13 residues in the CDR3. The CDR3 protein is CASSARQGRPQHF. The DNA of the CDR3 is TGTGCCAGCAGTGCCCGACAGGGCCGGCCCCAGCATTTT.

This chain uses TRBV20-1 with TRBJ2-1; maybe TRBD2 (7 bases). This CDR3 has 13 residues. V lost 3 bases and J lost 5, with 11 bases in between. CDR1 and CDR2 (germline): DFQATT, SNEGSKA (reference sequence). Here the CDR3 reads CSASRGADNEQFF. Written as DNA, the CDR3 is TGCAGTGCTAGTCGGGGGGCCGACAATGAGCAGTTCTTC.

The gene calls are TRBV27 and TRBJ1-5; D might be TRBD1 (6 bases). Germline lookup yields CDR1 MNHEY and CDR2 SMNVEV (reference sequence). This CDR3 is built from 14 residues. Between the trimmed V and J ends, which lost 8 bases and 5 bases, there was a span of 16 bases. CDR3 loop: CASSGSQGYQPQHF. CDR3 DNA: TGTGCCAGCTCAGGCAGCCAGGGGTATCAGCCCCAGCATTTT.

V is TRBV7-8 and J is TRBJ1-5; D not resolved. Trimming pared 1 base from V and 2 bases from J, leaving 21 bases between. CDR1 SGHVS and CDR2 FQNEAQ come from the germline V gene. This CDR3 region has 19 residues. CDR3 sequence reads: CASSLVSQSGVSRNQPQHF. The CDR3 nucleotides read TGTGCCAGCAGCTTAGTTTCGCAATCGGGAGTATCGCGCAATCAGCCCCAGCATTTT.

The chain couples TRBV5-6 to TRBJ1-4; a possible D gene is TRBD1 (5 bases). CDR1 and CDR2 (germline): SGHDT, YYEEEE. V lost 2 bases, J lost 8 bases, and 10 bases lay in between. The CDR3 loop spans 13 amino acids. For the CDR3, the DNA is TGTGCCAGCAGCTTCTCAGGGATCGAAAAACTGTTTTTT. Translation: CASSFSGIEKLFF.

The chain is built from TRBV6-5 and TRBJ1-5; D remains unclear. V lost 8 bases and J 6 bases, leaving 17 bases between the germline ends. The CDR3 runs to 14 residues. Germline V CDR1 and CDR2: MNHEY, SVGAGI. The CDR3 spells CASAPAGGGQPQHF. For the CDR3, the DNA is TGTGCCAGCGCCCCAGCCGGAGGTGGTCAGCCCCAGCATTTT.